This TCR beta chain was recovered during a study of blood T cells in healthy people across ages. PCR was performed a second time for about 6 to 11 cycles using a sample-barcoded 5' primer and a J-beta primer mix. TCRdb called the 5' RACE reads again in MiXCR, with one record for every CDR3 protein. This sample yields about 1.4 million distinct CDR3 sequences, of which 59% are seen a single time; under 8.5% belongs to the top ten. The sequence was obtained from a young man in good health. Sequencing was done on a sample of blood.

The CDR3 loop is CSARDASPTNEKLFF. The CDR3, as DNA: TGCAGTGCTAGAGATGCCAGCCCGACTAATGAAAAACTGTTTTTT. The chain couples TRBV20-1 to TRBJ1-4; D remains unclear. The CDR3 runs to 15 residues. Per the germline V gene, CDR1 is DFQATT and CDR2 is SNEGSKA (reference sequence). Trimming removed 0 bases from V and 2 bases from J, with 10 bases in between.